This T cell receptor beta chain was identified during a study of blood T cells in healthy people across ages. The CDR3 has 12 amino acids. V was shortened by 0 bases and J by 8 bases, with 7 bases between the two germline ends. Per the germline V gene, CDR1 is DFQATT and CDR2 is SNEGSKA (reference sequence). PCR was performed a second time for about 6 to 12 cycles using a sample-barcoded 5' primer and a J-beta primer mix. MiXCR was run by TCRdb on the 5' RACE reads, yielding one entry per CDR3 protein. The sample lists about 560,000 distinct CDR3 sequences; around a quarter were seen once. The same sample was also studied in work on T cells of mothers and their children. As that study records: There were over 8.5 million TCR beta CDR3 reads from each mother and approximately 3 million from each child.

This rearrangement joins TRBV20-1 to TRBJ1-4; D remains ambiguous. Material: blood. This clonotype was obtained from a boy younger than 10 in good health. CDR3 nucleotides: TGCAGTGCTAGAGAGGAGGAAGAAAAACTGTTTTTT. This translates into CSAREEEEKLFF.